These 23 T cell receptor beta chains came from one sample sequenced in a study of CD8 T cells in ankylosing spondylitis. TCRdb re-called the 5' RACE reads through MiXCR, storing one row per CDR3 protein. This sample has approximately 300,000 distinct CDR3 sequences, with approximately 20% found just once. Sample: blood, either unsorted or a sorted T cell fraction (not recorded which). These receptors were obtained from a male donor with ankylosing spondylitis or in good health (not recorded which).

The chain joins TRBV11-1 to TRBJ2-3; D call uncertain. CDR1 and CDR2 from the germline V gene are SGHAT and FQDESV (reference sequence). The germline V and J ends were trimmed by 5 bases and 11 bases, with 20 bases remaining between them. This CDR3 is 14 amino acids long. In DNA, the CDR3 is TGTGCCAGCAGCATCCAGCGTGATCCGGGCGTGCAGTATTTT. Translated, it gives CASSIQRDPGVQYF.

This clonotype showed up many times. One end of the junction is discordant with germline, which a read error may explain. The chain carries TRBV5-1 and TRBJ2-1; D is unresolved. The germline V gene has CDR1 SGHRS and CDR2 YFSETQ. The CDR3 loop spans 14 amino acids. CDR3 loop: CASSLDSSYNEQFF. DNA for the CDR3: TGTGCCAGCAGCTTAGACTCCAGCTACAATGAGCAGTTCTTC.

The chain carries TRBV30 and TRBJ1-1, with a possible D match to TRBD1 (6 bases). There are 14 residues in the CDR3. The V gene's germline CDR1 is GTSNPN and CDR2 SVGIG (reference sequence). The germline V and J ends were trimmed by 2 bases and 1 base, with 11 bases remaining between them. The CDR3 spells CAWSRGAGNTEAFF. The CDR3 bases are TGTGCCTGGAGTAGGGGGGCGGGGAACACTGAAGCTTTCTTT.

J is TRBJ1-1 and V is TRBV19; D might be TRBD1 (5 bases). Trimming took off 3 bases at V and 5 bases at J, with 10 bases between the two ends. This CDR3 is built from 13 residues. CDR1 and CDR2 (germline): LNHDA, SQIVND (reference sequence). CDR3 protein: CASSILWGTEAFF. The CDR3 nucleotides are TGTGCCAGTAGTATTTTATGGGGGACTGAAGCTTTCTTT. The variable domain in full, with the rest retrieved from reference TRBV19 and TRBJ1-1, is DGGITQSPKYLFRKEGQNVTLSCEQNLNHDAMYWYRQDPGQGLRLIYYSQIVNDFQKGDIAEGYSVSREKKESFPLTVTSAQKNPTAFYLCASSILWGTEAFFGQGTRLTVV.

The V call is TRBV6-2 or TRBV6-3, the J call TRBJ1-5; no clear D. V gave up 2 bases and J gave up 4 bases, with 3 bases separating them. In germline, CDR1 is MNHEY, CDR2 SVGEGT. There are 12 residues in the CDR3. The CDR3, as DNA: TGTGCCAGCAGTTACAGAAATCAGCCCCAGCATTTT. The encoded protein is CASSYRNQPQHF.

The chain combines TRBV3-1 with TRBJ1-5, with D hard to call. Per the germline V gene, CDR1 is LGHDT and CDR2 is YNNKEL (reference sequence). The CDR3 contains 13 residues. Trimming shortened V by 3 bases and J by 4 bases, and 7 bases separated the two germline ends. The CDR3 loop is CASSQAQNQPQHF. The CDR3 DNA reads as TGTGCCAGCAGCCAGGCCCAAAATCAGCCCCAGCATTTT. Based on the CDR3 plus reference TRBV3-1 and TRBJ1-5, the full variable domain is DTAVSQTPKYLVTQMGNDKSIKCEQNLGHDTMYWYKQDSKKFLKIMFSYNNKELIINETVPNRFSPKSPDKAHLNLHINSLELGDSAVYFCASSQAQNQPQHFGDGTRLSIL.

This rearrangement joins TRBV27 to TRBJ1-1, with D uncertain. This CDR3 contains 14 residues. The ends were cut back, 5 bases at V and 3 bases at J, with 13 bases in the middle. Germline CDR1 and CDR2: MNHEY and SMNVEV (reference sequence). Here the CDR3 DNA reads TGTGCCAGCAGTCGGATAGGTGAAGACACTGAAGCTTTCTTT. This sequence encodes CASSRIGEDTEAFF.

This clonotype has only a few counts. The chain couples TRBV27 to TRBJ2-1, with 8 bases aligning to TRBD2. CDR1 is MNHEY, CDR2 SMNVEV, per germline (reference sequence). The J segment lost 8 bases and the V segment lost 7 bases, leaving 7 bases of the junction unmatched. This CDR3 has 13 residues. CDR3 loop: CASTRSGDDEQFF. Here the CDR3 DNA reads TGTGCCAGCACCCGTAGCGGGGACGATGAGCAGTTCTTC.

This clonotype has just a few counts. This chain uses TRBV12-3 or TRBV12-4 with TRBJ1-2; weak D call: TRBD1 (5 bases). V lost 6 bases and J 0 bases, leaving 14 bases between the germline ends. The CDR3 sequence is 15 residues long. DNA for the CDR3: TGTGCCAGCAGCCCCGCAGGGACCGCTAACTATGGCTACACCTTC. It is translated as CASSPAGTANYGYTF.

This clonotype appeared a few times. The J gene is TRBJ2-5, the V gene TRBV7-3, with TRBD2 matching 14 bases. V dropped 5 bases and J dropped 6; count of bases not matched to a gene: 8. Per the germline V gene, CDR1 is SGHTA and CDR2 is FQGTGA. This CDR3 comprises 16 residues. The CDR3 loop is CASSPGTSGSWKTQYF. CDR3 bases: TGTGCCAGCAGCCCCGGGACTAGCGGGAGTTGGAAGACCCAGTACTTC.

This clonotype was counted only a few times. The V gene is TRBV29-1, the J gene TRBJ1-2; D is perhaps TRBD1 (5 bases). The CDR3 runs 10 residues. Looked up from germline, CDR1 is SQVTM and CDR2 is ANQGSEA. CDR3 amino acids: CSVLGAGYTF. The CDR3 nucleotides read TGCTCAGTCCTCGGGGCTGGCTACACCTTC.

This clonotype was detected only a few times. CDR3 sequence (DNA): TGCGCCAGCAGCGCCGGGGCAGAGGGGCAGCCCCAGCATTTT. This sequence encodes CASSAGAEGQPQHF. This sequence joins TRBV5-1 and TRBJ1-5, with D tentatively TRBD1 (5 bases). Germline loops: CDR1 SGHRS, CDR2 YFSETQ. V was trimmed by 4 bases and J by 7 bases, leaving 15 bases between them. This CDR3 has 14 residues. Using reference TRBV5-1 and TRBJ1-5 for the parts outside the CDR3, the full variable domain is KAGVTQTPRYLIKTRGQQVTLSCSPISGHRSVSWYQQTPGQGLQFLFEYFSETQRNKGNFPGRFSGRQFSNSRSEMNVSTLELGDSALYLCASSAGAEGQPQHFGDGTRLSIL.

The table lists this clonotype with many counts. The rearrangement uses TRBV3-1 and TRBJ1-1; D is unresolved. The CDR3 runs to 13 residues. Per germline, CDR1 LGHDT and CDR2 YNNKEL (reference sequence). The V and J ends lost 2 bases and 4 bases respectively, with 8 bases between them. This CDR3 is CASSQSVVTEAFF. CDR3 DNA sequence: TGTGCCAGCAGCCAATCGGTAGTCACTGAAGCTTTCTTT.

The chain joins TRBV5-1 to TRBJ2-7; D is possibly TRBD2 (6 bases). Germline CDR1 is SGHRS and CDR2 is YFSETQ. The CDR3 sequence is 16 residues long. V was trimmed by 2 bases and J by 5 bases, leaving 20 bases between them. The CDR3 DNA reads as TGCGCCAGCAGCTTTTCCCCCGGGACTGGGAAGGACGAGCAGTACGTC. Protein: CASSFSPGTGKDEQYV.

V and J are TRBV12-3 or TRBV12-4 and TRBJ1-6; D remains unclear. V was clipped by 1 base and J by 10 bases, with 11 bases between them. The CDR3 runs 14 residues. CDR3 protein: CASSLGQPGSPLHF. CDR3 sequence (DNA): TGTGCCAGCAGTTTAGGGCAGCCGGGATCACCCCTCCACTTT.

This clonotype has only a few counts. This rearrangement joins TRBV5-1 to TRBJ2-7; 10 positions agree with TRBD2. This CDR3 region has 16 residues. J lost 4 bases, V lost 0 bases, and 7 bases had no gene match. Germline-derived CDR1 and CDR2 are SGHRS and YFSETQ. The CDR3 loop is CASSLGAGGPIYEQYV. CDR3 in DNA: TGCGCCAGCAGCTTGGGAGCGGGAGGGCCAATTTACGAGCAGTACGTC.

The CDR3 DNA follows: TGTGCCAGCACCCCTGGACAGGGTGGTGAGACCCAGTACTTC. Protein product: CASTPGQGGETQYF. V and J are TRBV12-3 or TRBV12-4 and TRBJ2-5, with 8 nucleotides matching TRBD1. V was clipped by 7 bases and J by 5 bases; unmatched bases: 9. The CDR3 consists of 14 residues.

Points on this clonotype: Just one base apart from a much larger clone, this may be a read error. A read error is likely, as this CDR3 ends without the conserved phenylalanine or tryptophan. This sequence joins TRBV20-1 and TRBJ2-3; a weak D match, TRBD2 (6 bases). V lost 3 bases and J 2 bases, leaving 12 bases between the germline ends. The CDR3 sequence is 14 residues long. Germline CDR1 is DFQATT and CDR2 is SNEGSKA (reference sequence). Here the CDR3 reads CSASRGALTDTQYS. The CDR3 DNA reads TGCAGTGCTAGCCGCGGGGCCCTCACAGATACGCAGTATTCT.

The chain uses TRBV20-1 and TRBJ1-1; 7 bases line up with TRBD1. The length of the CDR3 is 16 residues. V lost 3 bases to trimming and J lost 3 bases; unmatched junction nucleotides: 13. Germline-derived CDR1 and CDR2 are DFQATT and SNEGSKA (reference sequence). CDR3 sequence (DNA): TGCAGTGCTAGCTCTGGGCAGGGGAGGGGGCACACTGAAGCTTTCTTT. Translating it yields CSASSGQGRGHTEAFF.

Remarks on this clonotype: An end of the junction does not agree with germline; a read error may underlie this. J is TRBJ2-2 and V is TRBV5-1; D perhaps matches TRBD2 (5 bases). The CDR3 length is 15 residues. Germline V gene lookup returns CDR1 SGHRS and CDR2 YFSETQ. The chain's CDR3 is CASSLYNRDPGELLF. For the CDR3, the DNA is TGCGCCAGCAGCTTATATAATCGGGATCCCGGGGAGCTGCTTTTT.

The rearrangement links TRBV7-3 to TRBJ2-2; tentatively, D is TRBD1 or TRBD2 (5 bases each). V gave up 0 bases and J gave up 5 bases, with 13 bases separating them. From germline, CDR1 is SGHTA and CDR2 FQGTGA. This CDR3 has 16 amino acids. Here the CDR3 DNA reads TGTGCCAGCAGCTTAACTGAGGGGATTCGGACCGGGGAGCTGTTTTTT. This encodes CASSLTEGIRTGELFF.

The J gene is TRBJ2-1, the V gene TRBV24-1, with 16 bases that match TRBD2. V gave up 4 bases and J gave up 4 bases; unmatched junction bases: 9. This CDR3 region has 19 residues. Germline CDR1 and CDR2: KGHDR and SFDVKD. This CDR3 reads CATSEGGLAGGSSYNEQFF. The CDR3 nucleotides are TGTGCCACCAGTGAGGGGGGACTAGCGGGAGGGTCTTCATACAATGAGCAGTTCTTC.

This clonotype has just a few counts. The chain recombines TRBV10-3 with TRBJ1-2; TRBD1 agrees at 9 bases. The CDR3 contains 12 residues. The ends lost 6 bases at V and 12 bases at J; junction bases unmatched: 8. Germline V gene sequence: CDR1 ENHRY, CDR2 SYGVKD. CDR3 loop: CAIRETGGADTF. For the CDR3, the DNA is TGTGCCATCAGAGAAACAGGGGGCGCGGACACCTTC.